The 31 T cell receptor beta chains reported below all come from one sample, sequenced in a study of blood T cell repertoires in COVID-19. Method: immunoSEQ multiplex PCR; TCRdb's copy keeps in-frame clones and lacks some. The sample lists a few hundred thousand clones, approximately 82% occurring once. The sequencing sample was made of peripheral blood. The receptors were sampled from a woman aged 18-35 years with acute or convalescent COVID-19.

The chain has TRBV30 and TRBJ1-3; the match to TRBD1 covers 10 bases. V gave up 5 bases and J gave up 3 bases; unmatched junction bases: 7. From germline, CDR1 is GTSNPN and CDR2 SVGIG (reference sequence). The CDR3 runs to 15 residues. The CDR3 DNA is TGTGCCTGGGATTCCGGGACAGGGGATGGAAACACCATATATTTT. This encodes CAWDSGTGDGNTIYF.

The chain couples TRBV24-1 to TRBJ2-3; 7 positions match TRBD2. Trimming took 7 bases from V and 5 from J; bases not matched to a gene: 8. CDR3 length: 14 residues. Germline assignment: CDR1 KGHDR and CDR2 SFDVKD. DNA for the CDR3: TGTGCCACCAGCAGCGGGAAGGGAGGAGATACGCAGTATTTT. Its translation: CATSSGKGGDTQYF.

J is TRBJ1-2 and V is TRBV24-1, with 12 nucleotides matching TRBD1. Per the germline V gene, CDR1 is KGHDR and CDR2 is SFDVKD. The V gene end was trimmed by 5 bases and the J gene end by 8 bases; junction bases not matched to a gene: 8. The CDR3 totals 15 residues. CDR3 in amino acids: CATSGRDRGLGGYTF. In DNA, the CDR3 is TGTGCCACCAGTGGCCGGGACAGGGGGCTAGGGGGCTACACCTTC.

The chain combines TRBV2 with TRBJ2-5; 10 bases match TRBD2. After removal of 2 bases from V and 0 bases from J, the junction contained 3 bases not matched to a gene. CDR3 length: 16 amino acids. CDR1 is SNHLY, CDR2 FYNNEI, per germline. The CDR3 DNA reads as TGTGCCAGCAGTGAAACGACTAGCGGGTACCAAGAGACCCAGTACTTC. This codes for CASSETTSGYQETQYF.

The V call is TRBV5-1, the J call TRBJ1-2; D is unresolved. Germline CDR1 SGHRS, CDR2 YFSETQ. Trimming shortened V by 4 bases and J by 4 bases, and 11 bases separated the two germline ends. The CDR3 spans 13 residues. The CDR3 bases are TGCGCCAGCAGCCCCGGCGGTAGCTATGGCTACACCTTC. Its protein product is CASSPGGSYGYTF.

This rearrangement joins TRBV7-9 to TRBJ2-5, with D possibly TRBD1 on 5 matching bases. V was shortened by 1 base and J by 4 bases, with 16 bases between the two germline ends. CDR1 and CDR2 from the germline V gene are SEHNR and FQNEAQ (reference sequence). The CDR3 covers 16 residues. Here the CDR3 DNA reads TGTGCCAGCAGCTTAGGCTGGCAGGGCCTCCGAGAGACCCAGTACTTC. This encodes CASSLGWQGLRETQYF. Combining the CDR3 with reference TRBV7-9 and TRBJ2-5 gives the whole variable domain DTGVSQNPRHKITKRGQNVTFRCDPISEHNRLYWYRQTLGQGPEFLTYFQNEAQLEKSRLLSDRFSAERPKGSFSTLEIQRTEQGDSAMYLCASSLGWQGLRETQYFGPGTRLLVL.

This clone has only one observation. This chain joins TRBV5-4 and TRBJ2-7; 12 bases are a match to TRBD1. The germline gives CDR1 SGHNT, CDR2 YYREEE (reference sequence). J was trimmed by 0 bases and V by 4 bases; bases with no gene match: 5. The CDR3 extends over 16 amino acids. The CDR3 DNA reads as TGTGCCAGCAGCCCAGGGGACAGGGGGCCCTCCTACGAGCAGTACTTC. The encoded protein is CASSPGDRGPSYEQYF.

This chain uses TRBV15 with TRBJ2-1; D call uncertain. Per the germline V gene, CDR1 is LNHNV and CDR2 is YYDKDF (reference sequence). The CDR3 spans 14 residues. Trimming left V 0 bases short and J 8 bases short, with 11 bases between. DNA for the CDR3: TGTGCCACCAGCAGAGAGTCTCGTTTCGATGAGCAGTTCTTC. Protein: CATSRESRFDEQFF.

CDR3 region: CATSDPPTSGRGLGSYNEQFF. Written as DNA, the CDR3 is TGTGCCACCAGTGACCCTCCGACTAGCGGGAGAGGGCTAGGGTCCTACAATGAGCAGTTCTTC. V gene TRBV24-1 combines with J gene TRBJ2-1; 12 bases map to TRBD2. Losses at the gene ends were 4 bases for V and 1 base for J; bases not matched to a gene: 16. Germline CDR1 and CDR2: KGHDR and SFDVKD. The CDR3 totals 21 residues.

The rearrangement uses TRBV28 and TRBJ1-3, with TRBD1 matching over 8 bases. Germline lookup yields CDR1 MDHEN and CDR2 SYDVKM. The J segment lost 9 bases and the V segment lost 2 bases, leaving 9 bases of the junction unmatched. The CDR3 is made up of 15 amino acids. The CDR3 sequence is CASSLGATGVGTIYF. The CDR3 DNA reads as TGTGCCAGCAGTTTAGGGGCGACAGGGGTGGGCACCATATATTTT.

The sample holds many counts of this clone. The chain employs TRBV14 and TRBJ1-2; D is unclear. CDR3 length: 16 residues. Germline assignment: CDR1 SGHDN and CDR2 FVKESK. Trimming stripped 0 bases from V and 4 bases from J, with 15 bases between. The CDR3 loop reads CASSQDWEGSGYGYTF. The CDR3, as DNA: TGTGCCAGCAGCCAAGATTGGGAGGGAAGCGGCTATGGCTACACCTTC.

The rearrangement joins TRBV6-2 or TRBV6-3 to TRBJ1-1, with D hard to call. The CDR3 extends over 16 amino acids. CDR1 MNHEY and CDR2 SVGEGT come from the germline V gene. The V and J ends lost 0 bases and 1 base respectively, with 12 bases between them. The CDR3 spells CASSYSTRERNTEAFF. The CDR3 coding sequence is TGTGCCAGCAGTTACTCGACTAGGGAAAGGAACACTGAAGCTTTCTTT.

The chain carries TRBV4-1 and TRBJ2-7, with D uncertain. CDR3 size: 14 residues. CDR1 is MGHRA and CDR2 is YSYEKL in the germline V gene. V lost 0 bases and J 1 base, leaving 7 bases between the germline ends. DNA of the CDR3: TGCGCCAGCAGCCAAGACCGGAGATCCTACGAGCAGTACTTC. It yields the protein CASSQDRRSYEQYF.

The chain combines TRBV10-2 with TRBJ2-7; unclear D gene. Germline assignment: CDR1 WSHSY and CDR2 SAAADI. The CDR3 totals 13 residues. The ends were cut back, 6 bases at V and 2 bases at J, with 11 bases in the middle. CDR3: CASSAYLTYEQYF. CDR3 coding DNA: TGCGCCAGCAGCGCGTATCTAACCTACGAGCAGTACTTC.

This chain uses TRBV19 with TRBJ2-7; D remains ambiguous. Germline V gene data show CDR1 as LNHDA and CDR2 as SQIVND (reference sequence). This CDR3 is 16 amino acids long. Trimming left V 6 bases short and J 1 base short, with 19 bases between. The CDR3 DNA follows: TGTGCCAGTAGGCCTCCCGGAGAGCCTGGGTCCTACGAGCAGTACTTC. This translates into CASRPPGEPGSYEQYF.

The genes are TRBV28 and TRBJ1-4; D is unresolved. CDR3 length: 15 residues. Germline CDR1 is MDHEN and CDR2 is SYDVKM. V lost 5 bases and J lost 0, with 10 bases in between. The CDR3 spells CASSLYSATNEKLFF. In DNA, the CDR3 is TGTGCCAGCAGTCTCTACAGTGCAACTAATGAAAAACTGTTTTTT.

The V gene is TRBV4-1, the J gene TRBJ2-7, with a possible D match to TRBD2 (5 bases). The CDR3 has 16 residues. Germline V gene sequence: CDR1 MGHRA, CDR2 YSYEKL. Between the trimmed V and J ends, which lost 0 bases and 2 bases, there was a span of 14 bases. The CDR3 DNA sequence: TGCGCCAGCAGCCAAGAACCCGCGGGTCTGACCTACGAGCAGTACTTC. Protein: CASSQEPAGLTYEQYF.

The chain joins TRBV2 to TRBJ2-7; tentatively, D is TRBD2 (5 bases). Germline V CDR1 and CDR2: SNHLY, FYNNEI. This CDR3 contains 15 residues. Deletions cut 6 bases from V and 0 bases from J, with 15 bases between. The CDR3 coding sequence is TGTGCCAGCAGCGTAGCGCGTGAAAACTCCTACGAGCAGTACTTC. Translating it yields CASSVARENSYEQYF.

The chain couples TRBV15 to TRBJ2-3; 13 nucleotides agree with TRBD2. The ends lost 5 bases at V and 0 bases at J; junction bases unmatched: 8. The CDR3 length is 18 residues. Germline CDR1 reads LNHNV; CDR2 reads YYDKDF (reference sequence). The CDR3 DNA sequence: TGTGCCACCAGCCTAAAACGACTAGCGGGGGGAAGCACAGATACGCAGTATTTT. The encoded protein is CATSLKRLAGGSTDTQYF.

The rearrangement links TRBV5-1 to TRBJ2-7; TRBD1 matches 10 bases. Germline CDR1 and CDR2: SGHRS and YFSETQ. The CDR3 has 15 residues. Losses at the gene ends were 3 bases for V and 5 bases for J; bases not matched to a gene: 8. The CDR3 DNA is TGCGCCAGCAGCTCGAAAAGACAGGGGGCTCACGAGCAGTACTTC. It yields the protein CASSSKRQGAHEQYF.

The gene calls are TRBV9 and TRBJ1-2; TRBD1 is a possible D gene (5 bases). Germline-derived CDR1 and CDR2 are SGDLS and YYNGEE. The CDR3 extends over 13 amino acids. V shed 1 base and J shed 5 bases, with 9 bases lying between them. DNA for the CDR3: TGTGCCAGCAGCGTACGGGGGGGTTATGGCTACACCTTC. Its protein is CASSVRGGYGYTF.

The rearrangement links TRBV6-2 or TRBV6-3 to TRBJ1-6; D uncertain. From germline, CDR1 is MNHEY and CDR2 SVGEGT. This CDR3 has 13 residues. V was cut by 0 bases and J by 9 bases, with 6 bases left in between. The CDR3 DNA is TGTGCCAGCAGTTACTCTGGGAGTTCACCCCTCCACTTT. Amino acids: CASSYSGSSPLHF.

The V call is TRBV2, the J call TRBJ2-7; TRBD2 matches 8 bases. V gave up 4 bases and J gave up 4 bases; unmatched junction bases: 12. CDR3 length equals 16 residues. Germline V gene sequence: CDR1 SNHLY, CDR2 FYNNEI. In DNA, the CDR3 is TGTGCCAGCAGTGGGTTCCTGGTGAGCGGGGGATACGAGCAGTACTTC. It specifies CASSGFLVSGGYEQYF.

The V and J genes are TRBV27 and TRBJ2-2; TRBD2 matches at 10 bases. Trimming at V came to 1 base and at J to 7 bases, leaving 3 bases not matched to a gene. This CDR3 spans 15 amino acids. CDR1 MNHEY and CDR2 SMNVEV come from the germline V gene (reference sequence). The CDR3 DNA reads TGTGCCAGCAGTTTATGGCTAGCGGGAGTCGGGGAGCTGTTTTTT. It is translated as CASSLWLAGVGELFF.

The rearrangement joins TRBV6-5 to TRBJ2-7; 8 bases are shared with TRBD2. Germline CDR1 MNHEY, CDR2 SVGAGI. This CDR3 is built from 14 residues. Trimming took 5 bases from V and 1 from J; bases not matched to a gene: 4. This CDR3 reads CASSQERGSYEQYF. In nucleotides, the CDR3 is TGTGCCAGCAGTCAGGAGCGGGGGTCCTACGAGCAGTACTTC.

The chain is built from TRBV28 and TRBJ1-1; D remains unclear. CDR3 length: 14 amino acids. Germline CDR1 and CDR2: MDHEN and SYDVKM. Between the trimmed V and J ends, which lost 0 bases and 1 base, there was a span of 6 bases. CDR3 in DNA: TGTGCCAGCAGTTTATGGGCGGGGAACACTGAAGCTTTCTTT. This sequence encodes CASSLWAGNTEAFF.

The chain links TRBV5-1 to TRBJ2-2; D is unresolved. Trimming cost V 4 bases and J 1 base, with 5 bases left between them. The germline CDR1 and CDR2 sequences are SGHRS and YFSETQ. The CDR3 contains 13 residues. The CDR3 DNA reads as TGCGCCAGCAGCCTAAGGAACACCGGGGAGCTGTTTTTT. Translation: CASSLRNTGELFF.

The chain carries TRBV9 and TRBJ2-7; 10 bases map to TRBD1. The V gene end was trimmed by 3 bases and the J gene end by 4 bases; junction bases not matched to a gene: 10. The CDR3 runs to 16 residues. The germline CDR1 and CDR2 sequences are SGDLS and YYNGEE. The DNA for the CDR3 is TGTGCCAGCAGCGGAGGAGGGGGGACAGGGGAATACGAGCAGTACTTC. Protein product: CASSGGGGTGEYEQYF.

Comment on this clone: Germline and junction disagree at one end, which may indicate a read error. This sequence joins TRBV7-7 and TRBJ2-7, with 7 bases matching TRBD1. The CDR3 has 15 amino acids. Germline-derived CDR1 and CDR2 are SSHAT and FNYEAQ (reference sequence). The CDR3 coding sequence is TGTGCTAGCAGCGTAGGGGCAGGGGGTTCAGAAGAGCAGTACTTC. Residues: CASSVGAGGSEEQYF.

The gene calls are TRBV19 and TRBJ2-3; the D is unclear. Trimming pared 4 bases from V and 0 bases from J, leaving 8 bases between. This CDR3 has 14 residues. CDR1 is LNHDA and CDR2 is SQIVND in the germline V gene (reference sequence). The CDR3 region is CASSRRVSTDTQYF. In DNA, the CDR3 is TGTGCCAGTAGTAGGAGAGTTAGCACAGATACGCAGTATTTT. The variable domain in full, completed from reference TRBV19 and TRBJ2-3, reads DGGITQSPKYLFRKEGQNVTLSCEQNLNHDAMYWYRQDPGQGLRLIYYSQIVNDFQKGDIAEGYSVSREKKESFPLTVTSAQKNPTAFYLCASSRRVSTDTQYFGPGTRLTVL.

This chain connects TRBV9 to TRBJ2-1; 7 bases map to TRBD2. The CDR3 is made up of 15 amino acids. Germline lookup yields CDR1 SGDLS and CDR2 YYNGEE. Trimming cost V 4 bases and J 2 bases; bases outside gene matches: 6. In DNA, the CDR3 is TGTGCCAGCAGCTCCCGCGGGGGAGCCTACAATGAGCAGTTCTTC. It codes for CASSSRGGAYNEQFF.